Each of the 15 T cell receptor beta chains below was sequenced from the same sample in a study of T cell responses to AZD1222 COVID-19 vaccine. Generated by immunoSEQ multiplex PCR, the TCRdb table keeps only in-frame clones and is missing some. The sample contains 140,000 to 150,000 clones, 85% to 95% of which appear only once. This specimen was peripheral blood, taken on day 0 of AZD1222 vaccination. Receptors were obtained from an adult in good health.

The chain employs TRBV2 and TRBJ1-2; D not resolved. V shed 4 bases and J shed 8 bases, with 14 bases lying between them. CDR1 and CDR2 (germline): SNHLY, FYNNEI. The CDR3 is 13 residues long. The CDR3 spells CASSVNPNGGYTF. As DNA, the CDR3 is TGTGCCAGCAGTGTTAATCCTAATGGGGGCTACACCTTC.

V usage is TRBV4-1 and J usage is TRBJ1-4; 9 bases agree with TRBD1. CDR3 length equals 15 residues. Germline V gene lookup returns CDR1 MGHRA and CDR2 YSYEKL. J was trimmed by 5 bases and V by 3 bases; bases with no gene match: 4. The CDR3 here is CASSQTGTGNEKLFF. The CDR3 region has the DNA TGCGCCAGCAGCCAGACCGGGACAGGGAATGAAAAACTGTTTTTT.

The chain carries TRBV2 and TRBJ1-1; D is undetermined. V was trimmed by 4 bases and J by 4 bases, leaving 10 bases between them. The CDR3 runs to 13 residues. Germline lookup yields CDR1 SNHLY and CDR2 FYNNEI. This chain's CDR3 is CASSVEGATEAFF. The CDR3 DNA reads as TGTGCCAGCAGTGTGGAGGGAGCCACTGAAGCTTTCTTT.

CDR3 in DNA: TGTGCCAGCAGCTTAGCCGGCTCTGGAAACACCATATATTTT. Its translation is CASSLAGSGNTIYF. The chain links TRBV7-3 to TRBJ1-3; no firm D call. Germline V lookup: CDR1 SGHTA, CDR2 FQGTGA. V gave up 2 bases and J gave up 0 bases, with 5 bases separating them. There are 14 residues in the CDR3.

The chain recombines TRBV6-5 with TRBJ2-5, with 10 nucleotides matching TRBD1. The J segment lost 7 bases and the V segment lost 8 bases, leaving 13 bases of the junction unmatched. From germline, CDR1 is MNHEY and CDR2 SVGAGI. There are 15 residues in the CDR3. The CDR3 sequence is CASSPDGDRGGTQYF. The DNA of the CDR3 is TGTGCCAGCTCCCCGGATGGGGACAGGGGCGGGACCCAGTACTTC.

The chain recombines TRBV7-9 with TRBJ1-5; no clear D. CDR3 size: 12 residues. From germline, CDR1 is SEHNR and CDR2 FQNEAQ (reference sequence). V was clipped by 3 bases and J by 7 bases, with 7 bases between them. The CDR3 DNA reads as TGTGCCAGCAGCTTTTCGGGCCAGCCCCAGCATTTT. This gives the protein CASSFSGQPQHF.

The V gene is TRBV7-3, the J gene TRBJ2-2, with 7 bases identical to TRBD2. V was pared by 0 bases and J by 1 base, with 2 bases of the junction left unmatched. Germline CDR1 SGHTA, CDR2 FQGTGA. The length of the CDR3 is 16 residues. The CDR3 protein is CASSLTLAENTGELFF. The DNA for the CDR3 is TGTGCCAGCAGCTTAACCCTAGCGGAGAACACCGGGGAGCTGTTTTTT.

The chain recombines TRBV7-8 with TRBJ1-5; the D is unclear. Trimming shortened V by 8 bases and J by 2 bases, and 10 bases separated the two germline ends. Germline CDR1 reads SGHVS; CDR2 reads FQNEAQ. This CDR3 spans 13 amino acids. The CDR3 DNA is TGTGCCAGCGGTGATAGGGGCAATCAGCCCCAGCATTTT. Amino acid sequence: CASGDRGNQPQHF.

This chain joins TRBV11-2 and TRBJ1-2; 10 bases line up with TRBD1. Germline lookup yields CDR1 SGHAT and CDR2 FQNNGV. CDR3 length equals 14 residues. The V segment lost 5 bases and the J segment 6 bases; nucleotides outside the gene matches: 6. As DNA, the CDR3 is TGTGCCAGCAGCGCGCGGGACAGGGGAGATGGCTACACCTTC. This sequence encodes CASSARDRGDGYTF. Full variable domain (outside the CDR3, taken from reference TRBV11-2 and TRBJ1-2): EAGVAQSPRYKIIEKRQSVAFWCNPISGHATLYWYQQILGQGPKLLIQFQNNGVVDDSQLPKDRFSAERLKGVDSTLKIQPAKLEDSAVYLCASSARDRGDGYTFGSGTRLTVV.

This chain connects TRBV28 to TRBJ2-3; perhaps TRBD1 as D (6 bases). Germline-derived CDR1 and CDR2 are MDHEN and SYDVKM. Trimming removed 11 bases from V and 4 bases from J, with 13 bases in between. The CDR3 sequence is 12 residues long. CDR3 sequence (DNA): TGTGCCGTGGTGGGGGCCCCAGATACGCAGTATTTT. As protein: CAVVGAPDTQYF.

The chain is built from TRBV30 and TRBJ1-1; 12 nucleotides match TRBD1. The CDR3 has 17 residues. Germline V gives CDR1 GTSNPN, CDR2 SVGIG (reference sequence). Losses at the gene ends were 6 bases for V and 2 bases for J; bases not matched to a gene: 13. CDR3 residues: CACSFRDRGLRNTEAFF. The CDR3, as DNA: TGTGCCTGCTCCTTCCGGGACAGGGGGCTGAGAAACACTGAAGCTTTCTTT.

The chain uses TRBV28 and TRBJ2-5; 7 nucleotides align to TRBD2. Germline lookup yields CDR1 MDHEN and CDR2 SYDVKM. V gave up 4 bases and J gave up 4 bases; unmatched junction bases: 12. The CDR3 totals 16 residues. The DNA of the CDR3 is TGTGCCAGCAGTTCGGAAATAACGGGAGGAAGAGAGACCCAGTACTTC. Amino acids: CASSSEITGGRETQYF.

This chain uses TRBV2 with TRBJ1-1; perhaps TRBD1 as D (5 bases). The germline CDR1 and CDR2 sequences are SNHLY and FYNNEI. V lost 3 bases, J lost 0 bases, and 17 bases lay in between. This CDR3 region has 17 residues. CDR3 loop: CASSDDGRVGVNTEAFF. DNA for the CDR3: TGTGCCAGCAGTGACGACGGCAGGGTAGGGGTGAACACTGAAGCTTTCTTT.

The chain is built from TRBV18 and TRBJ2-3; D is undetermined. Looked up from germline, CDR1 is KGHSH and CDR2 is LQKENI. Trimming left V 2 bases short and J 0 bases short, with 3 bases between. This CDR3 has 13 amino acids. The CDR3 is CASSPGSTDTQYF. Written as DNA, the CDR3 is TGTGCCAGCTCACCAGGGAGCACAGATACGCAGTATTTT.

The chain carries TRBV18 and TRBJ2-2; TRBD1 matches 7 bases. This CDR3 comprises 15 residues. Germline trimming cut 4 bases from V and 3 bases from J; bases unmatched to any gene: 5. CDR1 and CDR2 (germline): KGHSH, LQKENI. CDR3 nucleotides: TGTGCCAGCTCACTACGACAGGGTTACACCGGGGAGCTGTTTTTT. This codes for CASSLRQGYTGELFF.